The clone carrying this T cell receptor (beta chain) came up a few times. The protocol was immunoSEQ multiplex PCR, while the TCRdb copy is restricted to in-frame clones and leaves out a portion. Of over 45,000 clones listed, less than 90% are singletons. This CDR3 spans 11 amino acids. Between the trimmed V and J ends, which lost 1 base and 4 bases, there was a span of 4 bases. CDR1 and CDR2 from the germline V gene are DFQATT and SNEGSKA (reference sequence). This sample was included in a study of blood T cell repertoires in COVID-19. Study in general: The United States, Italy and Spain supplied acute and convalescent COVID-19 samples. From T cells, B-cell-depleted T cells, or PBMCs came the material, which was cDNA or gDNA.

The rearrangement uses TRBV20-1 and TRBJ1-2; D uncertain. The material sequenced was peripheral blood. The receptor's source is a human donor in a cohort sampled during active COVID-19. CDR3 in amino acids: CSARGAYGYTF. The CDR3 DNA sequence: TGCAGTGCTAGAGGGGCCTATGGCTACACCTTC.